The 12 T cell receptor beta chains presented below share a single source sample, sequenced in a study of T cells in narcolepsy (dated by TCRdb to the late 2010s). The library relied on the immunoSEQ multiplex PCR assay. TCRdb holds this immuneACCESS table with in-frame rearrangements only. Some clones are missing; in checked studies, unresolved V genes explain under half, and the rest has no known cause. For this sample the table gives 15,000 to 20,000 clones, of which 86% were detected only once. The biggest ten clones account for approximately 0.73% of the sample. Material: memory (CD45RA-) CD4+ T cells from blood. Sample cell subset or site, as interpreted from the label and publication: memory T cells sorted ex vivo from peripheral blood. These receptors were collected from a human donor in good health.

The CDR3 region is CASSVDRGNTIYF. CDR3 nucleotides: TGTGCCAGCAGCGTCGACAGGGGAAACACCATATATTTT. The rearrangement joins TRBV7-2 to TRBJ1-3; the D gene is possibly TRBD1 (6 bases). The CDR3 runs 13 residues. Per the germline V gene, CDR1 is SGHTA and CDR2 is FQGNSA. Trimming shortened V by 5 bases and J by 4 bases, and 9 bases separated the two germline ends.

The CDR3 region has the DNA TGCGCCAGCAGCCAACAGTCGCCCGCCGGGGGGATGAATGAAAAACTGTTTTTT. Protein product: CASSQQSPAGGMNEKLFF. The chain uses TRBV4-3 and TRBJ1-4, with a tentative D call TRBD1 (5 bases). V was clipped by 2 bases and J by 5 bases, with 21 bases between them. This CDR3 has 18 amino acids. The germline CDR1 and CDR2 sequences are LGHNA and YSLEER.

The chain is built from TRBV5-1 and TRBJ1-1, with D possibly TRBD1 on 6 matching bases. Germline values: CDR1 SGHRS, CDR2 YFSETQ. The CDR3 sequence is 14 residues long. V lost 5 bases and J lost 2, with 13 bases in between. The CDR3, as DNA: TGCGCCAGCAGTATCTCGGGACAAAACACTGAAGCTTTCTTT. Translation: CASSISGQNTEAFF.

V gene TRBV2 combines with J gene TRBJ1-4; 8 positions agree with TRBD1. The CDR3 contains 14 residues. J lost 8 bases, V lost 6 bases, and 8 bases had no gene match. Per the germline V gene, CDR1 is SNHLY and CDR2 is FYNNEI. For the CDR3, the DNA is TGTGCCAGCAGACAGGGGGGTGGTGGCGAAAAACTGTTTTTT. Translation: CASRQGGGGEKLFF.

The genes are TRBV7-9 and TRBJ1-1; perhaps TRBD1 as D (5 bases). V was pared by 1 base and J by 5 bases, with 11 bases between. Germline CDR1 reads SEHNR; CDR2 reads FQNEAQ (reference sequence). This CDR3 region has 14 residues. CDR3 region: CASSLDQGGTEAFF. CDR3 sequence (DNA): TGTGCCAGCAGCTTAGATCAGGGAGGGACTGAAGCTTTCTTT.

V and J are TRBV18 and TRBJ1-1; TRBD1 agrees at 7 bases. The CDR3 extends over 16 amino acids. J lost 0 bases, V lost 5 bases, and 9 bases had no gene match. Germline V gene sequence: CDR1 KGHSH, CDR2 LQKENI. The CDR3 sequence is CASSASTGEMNTEAFF. The CDR3 DNA reads as TGTGCCAGCTCAGCCTCTACAGGGGAAATGAACACTGAAGCTTTCTTT.

The V and J genes are TRBV19 and TRBJ1-5, with no clear D. The CDR3 loop spans 12 amino acids. The V end lost 4 bases, the J end lost 5 bases, and 6 bases lay between the germline ends. In germline, CDR1 is LNHDA, CDR2 SQIVND (reference sequence). The CDR3 nucleotides are TGTGCCAGTAGTACAGGCTATCAGCCCCAGCATTTT. It yields the protein CASSTGYQPQHF.

The V and J genes are TRBV28 and TRBJ1-2; D not resolved. The germline CDR1 and CDR2 sequences are MDHEN and SYDVKM. V lost 5 bases to trimming and J lost 0 bases, with 7 bases between them. The CDR3 runs 13 residues. CDR3 sequence reads: CASSKQPNYGYTF. DNA of the CDR3: TGTGCCAGCAGTAAACAGCCTAACTATGGCTACACCTTC.

The genes are TRBV5-1 and TRBJ2-7; 7 nucleotides match TRBD1. Germline loops: CDR1 SGHRS, CDR2 YFSETQ. V lost 0 bases to trimming and J lost 7 bases; unmatched junction nucleotides: 7. This CDR3 spans 14 amino acids. The CDR3 loop is CASSLGQGVGEQYF. CDR3 nucleotide sequence: TGCGCCAGCAGCTTGGGCCAGGGGGTGGGAGAGCAGTACTTC.

Details on this clone: One end of the junction fails to match germline, which may point to a read error. J is TRBJ2-1 and V is TRBV7-7; a weak D match, TRBD2 (5 bases). Per germline, CDR1 SSHAT and CDR2 FNYEAQ (reference sequence). The CDR3 has 14 residues. CDR3 in amino acids: CASSFGRGDDEQFF. The CDR3 DNA sequence: TGTGCTAGCAGCTTCGGTCGGGGAGACGATGAGCAGTTCTTC.

The rearrangement uses TRBV5-1 and TRBJ2-5; 7 bases map to TRBD1. Germline V gives CDR1 SGHRS, CDR2 YFSETQ. The CDR3 extends over 15 amino acids. V shed 4 bases, J shed 3 bases, and the junction held 9 bases outside the gene matches. The CDR3 nucleotides are TGCGCCAGCAGCATCCAGACAGGGATTAAAGAGACCCAGTACTTC. Encoded protein: CASSIQTGIKETQYF.

The V gene is TRBV10-2, the J gene TRBJ1-2; 7 nucleotides align to TRBD1. With 7 bases clipped from V and 5 bases from J, the junction kept 10 bases outside the gene matches. CDR1 WSHSY and CDR2 SAAADI come from the germline V gene. The CDR3 runs 14 residues. The CDR3 reads CASTTGSRGYGYTF. In DNA, the CDR3 is TGCGCCAGCACGACAGGGTCGCGGGGGTATGGCTACACCTTC.